These T cell receptor beta chains were read from a single sample in a study of regulatory T cells in long-lasting Graves disease. TCRdb reprocessed the multiplex PCR reads with MiXCR, giving one entry per CDR3 protein. The data contain 400,000 to 450,000 distinct CDR3 sequences, around a quarter of them seen just once; the ten biggest clones take up about 26%. The sequences come from peripheral blood mononuclear cells (PBMCs), collected when the disease was refractory, from a patient treated with antithyroid drugs. Every receptor here comes from a female donor with Graves disease. Each CDR3 is given with its conserved first and last residue. The D gene is left open where the match is weak. Expanded clones are given a class, and other clones once, few, many or no size at all.

cdr3_length: 15
d_call: .
v_call: TRBV3-1
j_call: TRBJ2-7
clone_size: .
cdr3_aa: CASSPSRDGYYEQYF
cdr3_nt: TGTGCCAGCAGCCCATCCCGGGACGGATACTACGAGCAGTACTTC

cdr3_length: 12
d_call: .
v_call: TRBV3-1
j_call: TRBJ1-5
clone_size: many
cdr3_aa: CASSQAEQPQHF
cdr3_nt: TGTGCCAGCAGCCAAGCGGAACAGCCCCAGCATTTT

cdr3_length: 15
d_call: .
v_call: TRBV6-9
j_call: TRBJ2-7
clone_size: .
cdr3_aa: CASSYEQGITYEQYF
cdr3_nt: TGTGCCAGCAGTTACGAACAGGGAATCACCTACGAGCAGTACTTC

cdr3_length: 15
d_call: TRBD1
v_call: TRBV20-1
j_call: TRBJ1-4
clone_size: few
cdr3_aa: CSARPSDRFDEKLFF
cdr3_nt: TGCAGTGCTAGACCATCGGACAGGTTTGACGAAAAACTGTTTTTT

cdr3_length: 16
d_call: TRBD2
v_call: TRBV20-1
j_call: TRBJ2-3
clone_size: few
cdr3_aa: CSAHTSGRASGDTQYF
cdr3_nt: TGCAGTGCGCATACTAGCGGGAGGGCCTCGGGAGATACGCAGTATTTT

cdr3_length: 15
d_call: .
v_call: TRBV20-1
j_call: TRBJ1-5
clone_size: few
cdr3_aa: CSAPEGGNRGQPQHF
cdr3_nt: TGCAGTGCTCCCGAGGGAGGGAATAGGGGTCAGCCCCAGCATTTT

cdr3_length: 16
d_call: TRBD1
v_call: TRBV24-1
j_call: TRBJ2-7
clone_size: few
cdr3_aa: CATSDRTGTGAYEQYF
cdr3_nt: TGTGCCACCAGTGATAGGACCGGGACAGGGGCTTACGAGCAGTACTTC

cdr3_length: 14
d_call: .
v_call: TRBV3-1
j_call: TRBJ2-7
clone_size: few
cdr3_aa: CASIRKAASYEQYF
cdr3_nt: TGTGCCAGCATACGGAAAGCGGCCTCCTACGAGCAGTACTTC

cdr3_length: 15
d_call: .
v_call: TRBV6-1
j_call: TRBJ1-5
clone_size: few
cdr3_aa: CASDLTTGLNQPQHF
cdr3_nt: TGTGCCAGCGATTTAACGACAGGACTCAATCAGCCCCAGCATTTT

cdr3_length: 14
d_call: .
v_call: TRBV14
j_call: TRBJ1-1
clone_size: few
cdr3_aa: CASSQHLGVTEAFF
cdr3_nt: TGTGCCAGCAGCCAACACCTAGGGGTCACTGAAGCTTTCTTT

cdr3_length: 13
d_call: .
v_call: TRBV12-3/TRBV12-4
j_call: TRBJ2-2
clone_size: .
cdr3_aa: CASRRQRSGELFF
cdr3_nt: TGTGCCAGCAGGCGGCAAAGATCCGGGGAGCTGTTTTTT

cdr3_length: 14
d_call: TRBD1
v_call: TRBV29-1
j_call: TRBJ1-2
clone_size: few
cdr3_aa: CSAKRQGGHYGYTF
cdr3_nt: TGCAGCGCAAAAAGACAGGGGGGGCACTATGGCTACACCTTC

cdr3_length: 15
d_call: .
v_call: TRBV5-1
j_call: TRBJ1-1
clone_size: .
cdr3_aa: CASSLARTTNTEAFF
cdr3_nt: TGCGCCAGCAGCTTGGCCCGGACAACGAACACTGAAGCTTTCTTT

cdr3_length: 15
d_call: TRBD2
v_call: TRBV2
j_call: TRBJ2-2
clone_size: .
cdr3_aa: CASSRLAGGAGELFF
cdr3_nt: TGTGCCAGCAGTAGACTAGCGGGAGGTGCCGGGGAGCTGTTTTTT

cdr3_length: 12
d_call: .
v_call: TRBV6-5
j_call: TRBJ1-1
clone_size: .
cdr3_aa: CASSYVQGTAFF
cdr3_nt: TGTGCCAGCAGTTACGTCCAGGGGACCGCTTTCTTT

cdr3_length: 16
d_call: .
v_call: TRBV2
j_call: TRBJ2-5
clone_size: many
cdr3_aa: CASAGASTISLETQYF
cdr3_nt: TGTGCCAGCGCCGGGGCCTCAACTATCTCCCTGGAGACCCAGTACTTC

cdr3_length: 13
d_call: .
v_call: TRBV20-1
j_call: TRBJ2-7
clone_size: many
cdr3_aa: CSPKWDAPYEQYF
cdr3_nt: TGCAGCCCCAAATGGGACGCACCCTACGAGCAGTACTTC

cdr3_length: 15
d_call: .
v_call: TRBV29-1
j_call: TRBJ2-5
clone_size: many
cdr3_aa: CSVDRQGSGRETQYF
cdr3_nt: TGCAGCGTTGATAGGCAGGGGTCTGGGCGGGAGACCCAGTACTTC

cdr3_length: 15
d_call: .
v_call: TRBV20-1
j_call: TRBJ2-1
clone_size: .
cdr3_aa: CSAGPLVGSYNEQFF
cdr3_nt: TGCAGTGCGGGGCCCCTAGTCGGGTCCTACAATGAGCAGTTCTTC

cdr3_length: 12
d_call: .
v_call: TRBV30
j_call: TRBJ1-1
clone_size: few
cdr3_aa: CAWEQSNTEAFF
cdr3_nt: TGTGCCTGGGAGCAATCGAACACTGAAGCTTTCTTT

cdr3_length: 12
d_call: TRBD1
v_call: TRBV2
j_call: TRBJ1-1
clone_size: many
cdr3_aa: CASSAGGTEAFF
cdr3_nt: TGTGCCAGCAGTGCAGGGGGCACTGAAGCTTTCTTT

cdr3_length: 15
d_call: .
v_call: TRBV7-8
j_call: TRBJ1-4
clone_size: many
cdr3_aa: CASSVKPDGGEKLFF
cdr3_nt: TGTGCCAGCAGCGTTAAACCGGATGGCGGTGAAAAACTGTTTTTT

cdr3_length: 11
d_call: .
v_call: TRBV10-3
j_call: TRBJ1-2
clone_size: many
cdr3_aa: CAISAGNGYTF
cdr3_nt: TGTGCCATCAGTGCGGGTAATGGCTACACCTTC

cdr3_length: 14
d_call: .
v_call: TRBV9
j_call: TRBJ1-2
clone_size: many
cdr3_aa: CASSVDSSADGYTF
cdr3_nt: TGTGCCAGCAGCGTCGACAGTTCCGCCGATGGCTACACCTTC

cdr3_length: 12
d_call: TRBD1
v_call: TRBV29-1
j_call: TRBJ2-7
clone_size: .
cdr3_aa: CSVVRGLREQYF
cdr3_nt: TGCAGCGTTGTCAGGGGGCTGAGGGAGCAGTACTTC

cdr3_length: 15
d_call: .
v_call: TRBV11-2
j_call: TRBJ1-6
clone_size: many
cdr3_aa: CASSPSPSTNSPLHF
cdr3_nt: TGTGCCAGCAGCCCCTCCCCCAGCACTAATTCACCCCTCCACTTT

cdr3_length: 15
d_call: .
v_call: TRBV28
j_call: TRBJ1-4
clone_size: many
cdr3_aa: CASSLQGATNEKLFF
cdr3_nt: TGTGCCAGCAGTTTGCAGGGAGCAACTAATGAAAAACTGTTTTTT

cdr3_length: 15
d_call: .
v_call: TRBV2
j_call: TRBJ2-7
clone_size: many
cdr3_aa: CASSVTRDGSYEQYF
cdr3_nt: TGTGCCAGCAGTGTAACTCGGGACGGTTCCTACGAGCAGTACTTC

cdr3_length: 15
d_call: .
v_call: TRBV5-1
j_call: TRBJ1-1
clone_size: .
cdr3_aa: CASSLRAGGSTEAFF
cdr3_nt: TGCGCCAGCAGCCTCAGAGCGGGGGGCAGCACTGAAGCTTTCTTT

cdr3_length: 16
d_call: TRBD2
v_call: TRBV4-1
j_call: TRBJ2-7
clone_size: .
cdr3_aa: CASSQDWWLAGDEQYF
cdr3_nt: TGCGCCAGCAGCCAAGATTGGTGGCTAGCGGGCGACGAGCAGTACTTC

cdr3_length: 16
d_call: TRBD1
v_call: TRBV12-3/TRBV12-4
j_call: TRBJ2-5
clone_size: many
cdr3_aa: CASSPYPGTGEETQYF
cdr3_nt: TGTGCCAGCAGTCCCTATCCCGGGACAGGGGAAGAGACCCAGTACTTC

cdr3_length: 13
d_call: .
v_call: TRBV3-1
j_call: TRBJ2-7
clone_size: few
cdr3_aa: CASGAGSIYEQYF
cdr3_nt: TGTGCCAGCGGGGCCGGATCAATCTACGAGCAGTACTTC

cdr3_length: 16
d_call: TRBD1
v_call: TRBV5-6
j_call: TRBJ2-7
clone_size: .
cdr3_aa: CASSSDGQGGRGEQYF
cdr3_nt: TGTGCCAGCAGCTCAGACGGACAGGGGGGAAGGGGCGAGCAGTACTTC

cdr3_length: 11
d_call: .
v_call: TRBV30
j_call: TRBJ2-1
clone_size: .
cdr3_aa: CACLTYNEQFF
cdr3_nt: TGTGCCTGTCTAACCTACAATGAGCAGTTCTTC

cdr3_length: 15
d_call: .
v_call: TRBV14
j_call: TRBJ1-1
clone_size: .
cdr3_aa: CASSPTVARGTEAFF
cdr3_nt: TGTGCCAGCAGCCCAACAGTAGCGAGAGGCACTGAAGCTTTCTTT

cdr3_length: 15
d_call: .
v_call: TRBV2
j_call: TRBJ2-2
clone_size: .
cdr3_aa: CASILGGWDTGELFF
cdr3_nt: TGTGCCAGCATACTGGGGGGTTGGGACACCGGGGAGCTGTTTTTT

cdr3_length: 13
d_call: .
v_call: TRBV7-6
j_call: TRBJ2-5
clone_size: .
cdr3_aa: CASSFSNQETQYF
cdr3_nt: TGTGCCAGCAGCTTTAGTAACCAAGAGACCCAGTACTTC

cdr3_length: 14
d_call: .
v_call: TRBV7-2
j_call: TRBJ1-6
clone_size: .
cdr3_aa: CASSSMAVDSPLHF
cdr3_nt: TGTGCCAGCAGCTCTATGGCAGTTGACTCACCCCTCCACTTT

cdr3_length: 12
d_call: .
v_call: TRBV24-1
j_call: TRBJ1-1
clone_size: many
cdr3_aa: CATRKGDTEAFF
cdr3_nt: TGTGCCACCAGAAAGGGGGATACTGAAGCTTTCTTT

cdr3_length: 15
d_call: TRBD1
v_call: TRBV18
j_call: TRBJ2-7
clone_size: few
cdr3_aa: CASSPPGQVNYEQYF
cdr3_nt: TGTGCCAGCTCACCCCCGGGACAGGTAAACTACGAGCAGTACTTC

cdr3_length: 13
d_call: .
v_call: TRBV30
j_call: TRBJ1-1
clone_size: .
cdr3_aa: CAWTLGGGTEAFF
cdr3_nt: TGTGCCTGGACCTTGGGGGGCGGTACTGAAGCTTTCTTT

cdr3_length: 16
d_call: .
v_call: TRBV28
j_call: TRBJ1-5
clone_size: many
cdr3_aa: CASSHKDRFGNQPQHF
cdr3_nt: TGTGCCAGCAGTCATAAGGACAGATTTGGCAATCAGCCCCAGCATTTT